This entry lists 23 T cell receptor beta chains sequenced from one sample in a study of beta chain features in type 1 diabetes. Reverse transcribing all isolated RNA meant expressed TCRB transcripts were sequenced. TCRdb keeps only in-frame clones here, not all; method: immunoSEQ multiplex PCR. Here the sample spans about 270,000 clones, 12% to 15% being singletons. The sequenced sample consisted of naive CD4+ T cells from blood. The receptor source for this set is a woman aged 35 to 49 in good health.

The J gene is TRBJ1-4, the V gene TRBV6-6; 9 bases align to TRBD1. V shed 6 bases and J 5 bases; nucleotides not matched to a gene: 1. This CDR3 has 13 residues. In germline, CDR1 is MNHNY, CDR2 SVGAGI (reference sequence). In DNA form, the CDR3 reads TGTGCCAGCAGGGGGACAGGGAATGAAAAACTGTTTTTT. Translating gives CASRGTGNEKLFF.

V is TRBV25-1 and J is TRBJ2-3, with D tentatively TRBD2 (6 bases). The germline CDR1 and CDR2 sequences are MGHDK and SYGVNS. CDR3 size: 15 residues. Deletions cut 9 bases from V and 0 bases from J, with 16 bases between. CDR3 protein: CASAERATSTDTQYF. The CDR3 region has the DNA TGTGCCAGTGCAGAGCGGGCTACTAGCACAGATACGCAGTATTTT.

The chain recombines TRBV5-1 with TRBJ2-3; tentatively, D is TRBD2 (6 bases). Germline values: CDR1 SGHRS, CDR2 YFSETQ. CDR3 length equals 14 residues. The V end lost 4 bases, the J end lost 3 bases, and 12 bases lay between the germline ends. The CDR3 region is CASSPRLGTDTQYF. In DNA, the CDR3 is TGCGCCAGCAGCCCTAGACTAGGGACAGATACGCAGTATTTT.

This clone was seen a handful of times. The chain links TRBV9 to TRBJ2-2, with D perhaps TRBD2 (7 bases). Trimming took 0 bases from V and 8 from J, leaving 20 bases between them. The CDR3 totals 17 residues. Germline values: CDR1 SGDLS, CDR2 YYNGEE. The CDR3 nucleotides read TGTGCCAGCAGCGTAGTAGGGGGGGCGCGAAATTCGGGGGAGCTGTTTTTT. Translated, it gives CASSVVGGARNSGELFF.

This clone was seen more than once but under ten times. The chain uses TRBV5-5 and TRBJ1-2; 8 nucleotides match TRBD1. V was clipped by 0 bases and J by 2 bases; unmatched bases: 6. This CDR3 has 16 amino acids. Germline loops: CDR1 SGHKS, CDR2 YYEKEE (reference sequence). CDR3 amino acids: CASSLVRGRSNYGYTF. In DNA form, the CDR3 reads TGTGCCAGCAGCTTGGTCAGGGGGCGTTCGAACTATGGCTACACCTTC.

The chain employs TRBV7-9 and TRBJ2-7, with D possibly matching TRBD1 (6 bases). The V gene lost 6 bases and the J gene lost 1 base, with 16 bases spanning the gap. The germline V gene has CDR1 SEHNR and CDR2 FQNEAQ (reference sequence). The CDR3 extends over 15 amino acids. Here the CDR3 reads CASRQAGTPSYEQYF. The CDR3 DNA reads TGTGCCAGCAGGCAGGCTGGGACACCTTCCTACGAGCAGTACTTC.

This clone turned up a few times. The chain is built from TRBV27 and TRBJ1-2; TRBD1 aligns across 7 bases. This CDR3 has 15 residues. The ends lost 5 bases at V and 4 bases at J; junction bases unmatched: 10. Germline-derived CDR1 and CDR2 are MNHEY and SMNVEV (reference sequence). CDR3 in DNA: TGTGCCAGCAGTCCGAACAGGGGTTCGGCCTATGGCTACACCTTC. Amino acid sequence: CASSPNRGSAYGYTF.

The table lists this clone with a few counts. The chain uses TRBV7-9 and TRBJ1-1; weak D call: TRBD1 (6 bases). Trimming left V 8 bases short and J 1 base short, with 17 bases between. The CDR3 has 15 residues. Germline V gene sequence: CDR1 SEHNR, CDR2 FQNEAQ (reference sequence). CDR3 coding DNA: TGTGCCAGCGGGGCCAGGGGCCAGGGGAACACTGAAGCTTTCTTT. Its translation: CASGARGQGNTEAFF.

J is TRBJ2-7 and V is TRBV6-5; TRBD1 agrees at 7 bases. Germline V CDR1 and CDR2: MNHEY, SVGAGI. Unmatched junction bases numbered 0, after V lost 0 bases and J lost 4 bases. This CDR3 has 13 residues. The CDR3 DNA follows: TGTGCCAGCAGTTACTCGGACAGGTACGAGCAGTACTTC. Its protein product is CASSYSDRYEQYF.

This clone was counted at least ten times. The CDR3 reads CASSRRPGLDTDTQYF. The CDR3 DNA reads TGTGCCAGCAGCCGCCGACCGGGACTAGACACAGATACGCAGTATTTT. V is TRBV14 and J is TRBJ2-3; 8 nucleotides match TRBD2. In germline, CDR1 is SGHDN, CDR2 FVKESK. The CDR3 extends over 16 amino acids. J was trimmed by 2 bases and V by 4 bases; bases with no gene match: 8.

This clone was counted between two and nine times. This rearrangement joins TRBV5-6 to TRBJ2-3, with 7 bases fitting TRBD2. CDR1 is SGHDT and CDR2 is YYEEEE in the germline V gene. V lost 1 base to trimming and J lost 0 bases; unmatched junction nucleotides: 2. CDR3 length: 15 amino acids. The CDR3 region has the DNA TGTGCCAGCAGCTTGAGACTAGCTAGCACAGATACGCAGTATTTT. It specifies CASSLRLASTDTQYF.

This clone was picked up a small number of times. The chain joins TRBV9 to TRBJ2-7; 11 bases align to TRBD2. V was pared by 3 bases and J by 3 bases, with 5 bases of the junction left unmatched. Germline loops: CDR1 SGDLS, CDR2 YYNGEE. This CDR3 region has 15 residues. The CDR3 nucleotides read TGTGCCAGCAGCGGGGGACTAGCGGCGAACTACGAGCAGTACTTC. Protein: CASSGGLAANYEQYF.

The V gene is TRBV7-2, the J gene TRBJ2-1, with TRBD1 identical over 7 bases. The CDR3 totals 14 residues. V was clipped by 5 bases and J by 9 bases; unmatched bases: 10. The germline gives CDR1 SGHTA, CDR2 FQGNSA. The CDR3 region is CASSGDRVFGEQFF. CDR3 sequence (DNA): TGTGCCAGCAGCGGCGACAGGGTTTTCGGTGAGCAGTTCTTC.

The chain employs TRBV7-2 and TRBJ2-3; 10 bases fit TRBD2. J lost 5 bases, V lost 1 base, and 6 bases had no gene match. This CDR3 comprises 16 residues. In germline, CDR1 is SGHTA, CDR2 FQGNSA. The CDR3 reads CASSLGAGGPRDTQYF. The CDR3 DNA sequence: TGTGCCAGCAGCTTAGGAGCGGGGGGGCCGAGAGATACGCAGTATTTT. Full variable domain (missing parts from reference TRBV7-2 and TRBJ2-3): GAGVSQSPSNKVTEKGKDVELRCDPISGHTALYWYRQSLGQGLEFLIYFQGNSAPDKSGLPSDRFSAERTGGSVSTLTIQRTQQEDSAVYLCASSLGAGGPRDTQYFGPGTRLTVL.

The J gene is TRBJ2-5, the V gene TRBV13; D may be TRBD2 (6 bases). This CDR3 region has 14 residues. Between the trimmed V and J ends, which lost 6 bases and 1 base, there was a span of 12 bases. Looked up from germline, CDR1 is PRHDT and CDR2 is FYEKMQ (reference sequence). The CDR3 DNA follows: TGTGCCAGCAGGATGGGGGGTATCCAAGAGACCCAGTACTTC. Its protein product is CASRMGGIQETQYF.

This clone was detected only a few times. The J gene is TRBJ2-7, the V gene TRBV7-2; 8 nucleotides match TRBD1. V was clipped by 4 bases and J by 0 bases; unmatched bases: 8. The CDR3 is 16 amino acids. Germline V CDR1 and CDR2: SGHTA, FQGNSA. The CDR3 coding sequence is TGTGCCAGCAGCTCGAAACGACAGGGGTTCTCCTACGAGCAGTACTTC. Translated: CASSSKRQGFSYEQYF.

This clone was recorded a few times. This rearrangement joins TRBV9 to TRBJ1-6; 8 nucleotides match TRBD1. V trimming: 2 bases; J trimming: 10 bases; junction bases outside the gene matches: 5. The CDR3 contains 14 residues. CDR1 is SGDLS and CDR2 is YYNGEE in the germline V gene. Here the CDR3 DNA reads TGTGCCAGCAGCGTCGGACAGGGAGAGTCACCCCTCCACTTT. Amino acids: CASSVGQGESPLHF.

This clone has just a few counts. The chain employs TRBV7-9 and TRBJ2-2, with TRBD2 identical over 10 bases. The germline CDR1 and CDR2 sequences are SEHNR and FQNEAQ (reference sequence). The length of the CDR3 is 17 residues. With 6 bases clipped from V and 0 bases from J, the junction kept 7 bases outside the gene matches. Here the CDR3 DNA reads TGTGCCAGCAGGGGGAGACTAGCGGGCGCGAACACCGGGGAGCTGTTTTTT. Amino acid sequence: CASRGRLAGANTGELFF. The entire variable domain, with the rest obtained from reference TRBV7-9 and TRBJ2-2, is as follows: DTGVSQNPRHKITKRGQNVTFRCDPISEHNRLYWYRQTLGQGPEFLTYFQNEAQLEKSRLLSDRFSAERPKGSFSTLEIQRTEQGDSAMYLCASRGRLAGANTGELFFGEGSRLTVL.

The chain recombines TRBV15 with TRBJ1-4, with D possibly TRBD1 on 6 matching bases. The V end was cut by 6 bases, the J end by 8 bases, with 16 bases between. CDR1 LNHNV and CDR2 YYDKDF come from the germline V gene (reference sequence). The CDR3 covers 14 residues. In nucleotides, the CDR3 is TGTGCCACCAGAGAACAGGGAGTTAGAGAAAAACTGTTTTTT. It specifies CATREQGVREKLFF.

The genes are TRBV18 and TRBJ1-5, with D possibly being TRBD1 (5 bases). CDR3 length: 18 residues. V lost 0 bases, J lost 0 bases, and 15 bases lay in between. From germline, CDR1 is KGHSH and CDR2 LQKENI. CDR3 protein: CASSPPWAGRASNQPQHF. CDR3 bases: TGTGCCAGCTCACCACCGTGGGCGGGACGGGCTAGCAATCAGCCCCAGCATTTT.

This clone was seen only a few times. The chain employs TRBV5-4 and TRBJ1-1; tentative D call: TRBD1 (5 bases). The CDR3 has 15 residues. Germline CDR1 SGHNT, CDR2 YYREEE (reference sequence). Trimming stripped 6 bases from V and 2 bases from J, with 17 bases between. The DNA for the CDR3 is TGTGCCAGCACCCTTTCGGGGGTGTATAACACTGAAGCTTTCTTT. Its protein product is CASTLSGVYNTEAFF.

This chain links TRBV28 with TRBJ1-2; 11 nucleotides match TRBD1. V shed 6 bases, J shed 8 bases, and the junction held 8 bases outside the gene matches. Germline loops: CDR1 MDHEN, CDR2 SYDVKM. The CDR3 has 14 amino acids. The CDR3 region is CASSPGQGAWGYTF. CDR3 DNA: TGTGCCAGCAGCCCCGGACAGGGGGCTTGGGGCTACACCTTC.

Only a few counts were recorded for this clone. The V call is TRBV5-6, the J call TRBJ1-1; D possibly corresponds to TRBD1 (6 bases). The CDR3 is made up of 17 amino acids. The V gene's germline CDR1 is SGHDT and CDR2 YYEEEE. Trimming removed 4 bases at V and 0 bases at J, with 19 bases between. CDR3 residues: CASSPTSFGQLNTEAFF. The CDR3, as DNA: TGTGCCAGCAGCCCTACCTCCTTTGGACAGCTGAACACTGAAGCTTTCTTT.